Below, 5 T cell receptor beta chains from the same sample are listed, as sequenced in a study of blood T cell repertoires in COVID-19. TCRdb's copy holds only in-frame clones and misses some; the assay was immunoSEQ multiplex PCR. The data hold under 300,000 clones, with about 88% observed a single time. The sample taken for sequencing was peripheral blood. Receptors were obtained from a middle-aged woman who had recovered from COVID-19.

This sequence joins TRBV7-2 and TRBJ2-1, with TRBD2 identical over 10 bases. V shed 2 bases and J 8 bases; nucleotides not matched to a gene: 6. This CDR3 spans 15 amino acids. Germline CDR1 and CDR2: SGHTA and FQGNSA. In nucleotides, the CDR3 is TGTGCCAGCAGCTTAAACCCTAGCGGGAGCCATGAGCAGTTCTTC. The encoded protein is CASSLNPSGSHEQFF.

Turning to this clone: Other DNA sequences in this sample translate to the same CDR3. J is TRBJ1-4 and V is TRBV18, with TRBD1 matching 9 bases. Germline CDR1 KGHSH, CDR2 LQKENI. J was trimmed by 4 bases and V by 3 bases; bases with no gene match: 0. The CDR3 totals 14 residues. CDR3 protein: CASSPGQGNEKLFF. The CDR3, as DNA: TGTGCCAGCTCACCGGGACAGGGTAATGAAAAACTGTTTTTT.

In its sample, this clone was seen once. This chain connects TRBV25-1 to TRBJ2-7; 10 bases match TRBD1. After removal of 3 bases from V and 5 bases from J, the junction contained 7 bases not matched to a gene. The CDR3 has 15 amino acids. Germline loops: CDR1 MGHDK, CDR2 SYGVNS. The CDR3: CASSDPGQGSNEQYF. Written as DNA, the CDR3 is TGTGCCAGCAGTGACCCGGGACAGGGGAGTAACGAGCAGTACTTC.

This clone is a singleton in its sample. The J gene is TRBJ1-2, the V gene TRBV5-1, with TRBD1 as a possible D gene (6 bases). Trimming took 0 bases from V and 1 from J, leaving 19 bases between them. CDR1 and CDR2 from the germline V gene are SGHRS and YFSETQ. The CDR3 extends over 18 amino acids. The CDR3 sequence is CASSLAPAGANLNYGYTF. DNA of the CDR3: TGCGCCAGCAGCTTGGCCCCGGCAGGGGCCAATCTTAACTATGGCTACACCTTC.

This clone was counted only a few times. This chain uses TRBV5-4 with TRBJ1-2; D remains ambiguous. Germline V CDR1 and CDR2: SGHNT, YYREEE (reference sequence). V dropped 4 bases and J dropped 4 bases, with 11 bases sitting between them. This CDR3 is 13 amino acids long. CDR3 sequence: CASSASATYGYTF. CDR3 bases: TGTGCCAGCAGCGCCTCAGCGACCTATGGCTACACCTTC.